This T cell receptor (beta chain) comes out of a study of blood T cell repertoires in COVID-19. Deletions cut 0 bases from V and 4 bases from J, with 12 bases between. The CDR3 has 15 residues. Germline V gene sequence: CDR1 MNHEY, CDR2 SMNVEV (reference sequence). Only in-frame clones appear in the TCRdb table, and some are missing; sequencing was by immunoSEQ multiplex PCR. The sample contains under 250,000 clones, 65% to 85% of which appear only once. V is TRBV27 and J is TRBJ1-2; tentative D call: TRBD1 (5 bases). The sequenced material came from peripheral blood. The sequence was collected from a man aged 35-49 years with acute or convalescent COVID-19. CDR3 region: CASSLSTIGVYGYTF. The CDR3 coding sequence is TGTGCCAGCAGTTTATCGACAATAGGGGTCTATGGCTACACCTTC.